The entry below gives a single T cell receptor (beta chain) sequence along with its context. This entry comes from a study of radiotherapy plus CTLA-4 blockade in lung cancer. V lost 5 bases to trimming and J lost 0 bases, with 13 bases between them. Per germline, CDR1 SEHNR and CDR2 FQNEAQ (reference sequence). The CDR3 runs 15 residues. Profiling relied on immunoSEQ multiplex PCR, and the TCRdb table lists in-frame clones only, not all of them. The sample has approximately 82,000 clones, over 80% seen once. The TCR sequence derives from a human donor with non-small cell lung cancer that progressed on radiotherapy plus ipilimumab. The chain has TRBV7-9 and TRBJ1-2, with D possibly TRBD1 on 5 matching bases. The source material was peripheral blood, sampled from a patient treated with radiotherapy plus ipilimumab. The CDR3 sequence: CASSPSGGTNYGYTF. The CDR3 nucleotides read TGTGCCAGCAGCCCGAGCGGGGGGACTAACTATGGCTACACCTTC.